The next 14 T cell receptor beta chains were all read from a single sample in a study of beta chain features in type 1 diabetes. Study-wide results and caveats: Type 1 diabetes patients showed a moderate but significant shortening of TCRB CDR3s in all four CD4+ subsets.

TCRB transcripts that were expressed got sequenced, as all of the isolated RNA had been reverse transcribed. Assay used: immunoSEQ multiplex PCR; TCRdb lists only in-frame clones, some missing. Of about 260,000 clones listed, about a fifth are singletons. These receptors' targets are unknown. Sequenced input: naive CD4+ T cells from blood. These receptors were taken from a woman in her thirties or forties with type 1 diabetes.

The chain recombines TRBV28 with TRBJ2-7, with D perhaps TRBD2 (5 bases). CDR1 and CDR2 from the germline V gene are MDHEN and SYDVKM. CDR3 length: 13 amino acids. Trimming left V 7 bases short and J 2 bases short, with 12 bases between. The CDR3 loop reads CASNGGTAYEQYF. Written as DNA, the CDR3 is TGTGCCAGCAATGGAGGAACCGCCTACGAGCAGTACTTC. Combining the CDR3 with reference TRBV28 and TRBJ2-7 gives the whole variable domain DVKVTQSSRYLVKRTGEKVFLECVQDMDHENMFWYRQDPGLGLRLIYFSYDVKMKEKGDIPEGYSVSREKKERFSLILESASTNQTSMYLCASNGGTAYEQYFGPGTRLTVT.

The rearrangement uses TRBV9 and TRBJ2-7; D call uncertain. CDR1 and CDR2 from the germline V gene are SGDLS and YYNGEE. Trimming removed 0 bases from V and 3 bases from J, with 22 bases in between. The CDR3 has 18 amino acids. CDR3 bases: TGTGCCAGCAGCGTAGGATCTGGTGACGGAGCCGCTGACTACGAGCAGTACTTC. Amino acid sequence: CASSVGSGDGAADYEQYF. Using reference TRBV9 and TRBJ2-7 for the parts outside the CDR3, the full variable domain is DSGVTQTPKHLITATGQRVTLRCSPRSGDLSVYWYQQSLDQGLQFLIQYYNGEERAKGNILERFSAQQFPDLHSELNLSSLELGDSALYFCASSVGSGDGAADYEQYFGPGTRLTVT.

On this clone: This same CDR3 is encoded by further DNA sequences in the sample. This chain uses TRBV29-1 with TRBJ1-1; D is possibly TRBD1 (6 bases). Trimming took off 3 bases at V and 1 base at J, with 6 bases between the two ends. The CDR3 covers 12 residues. Germline assignment: CDR1 SQVTM and CDR2 ANQGSEA. The CDR3: CSVDRGNTEAFF. As DNA, the CDR3 is TGCAGCGTTGACAGGGGGAACACTGAAGCTTTCTTT.

This clone was seen only a few times. The J gene is TRBJ1-5, the V gene TRBV10-2; D uncertain. V lost 4 bases and J 5 bases, leaving 9 bases between the germline ends. The CDR3 consists of 13 residues. Germline V gene sequence: CDR1 WSHSY, CDR2 SAAADI. The DNA of the CDR3 is TGCGCCAGCAGTGCCCAGGAAGATCAGCCCCAGCATTTT. As protein: CASSAQEDQPQHF.

The chain recombines TRBV11-2 with TRBJ1-2; possibly TRBD1 for D (6 bases). This CDR3 is built from 13 residues. Between the trimmed V and J ends, which lost 7 bases and 6 bases, there was a span of 15 bases. Germline CDR1 SGHAT, CDR2 FQNNGV. The DNA of the CDR3 is TGTGCCAGCAATTTCCAGGGGCTCCATGGCTACACCTTC. Translation: CASNFQGLHGYTF.

This sequence joins TRBV6-6 and TRBJ1-5; D unresolved. Germline CDR1 MNHNY, CDR2 SVGAGI (reference sequence). This CDR3 is built from 13 residues. With 3 bases removed from V and 7 bases from J, the gap between germline ends came to 10 bases. The DNA of the CDR3 is TGTGCCAGCAGTTATGGGGAGTTACAGCCCCAGCATTTT. Its translation is CASSYGELQPQHF.

This clone occurred a few times. The chain carries TRBV19 and TRBJ2-6, with D possibly TRBD1 on 5 matching bases. The germline V and J ends were trimmed by 7 bases and 2 bases, with 9 bases remaining between them. Germline CDR1 LNHDA, CDR2 SQIVND (reference sequence). This CDR3 has 14 amino acids. CDR3 sequence (DNA): TGTGCCAGTACCAGGGTAACTGGGGCCAACGTCCTGACTTTC. It is translated as CASTRVTGANVLTF.

The chain carries TRBV27 and TRBJ1-1; D is possibly TRBD1 (5 bases). The germline V gene has CDR1 MNHEY and CDR2 SMNVEV (reference sequence). This CDR3 has 14 residues. Trimming pared 8 bases from V and 3 bases from J, leaving 16 bases between. The CDR3, as DNA: TGTGCCAGCGCTCCCCGGGGGTGGGACACTGAAGCTTTCTTT. It encodes CASAPRGWDTEAFF.

This clone was detected a few times. The sample carries other DNA sequences with the same CDR3. The chain recombines TRBV4-3 with TRBJ1-5; the D is unclear. V lost 1 base to trimming and J lost 2 bases, with 6 bases between them. CDR3 length equals 14 residues. Germline V gene sequence: CDR1 LGHNA, CDR2 YSLEER. The chain's CDR3 is CASSQGAGNQPQHF. CDR3 coding DNA: TGCGCCAGCAGCCAAGGTGCGGGCAATCAGCCCCAGCATTTT.

The chain combines TRBV5-4 with TRBJ1-1; D gene unclear. CDR1 SGHNT and CDR2 YYREEE come from the germline V gene (reference sequence). The CDR3 contains 14 residues. Trimming removed 0 bases from V and 8 bases from J, with 14 bases in between. CDR3 residues: CASSLDLRGSEAFF. For the CDR3, the DNA is TGTGCCAGCAGCTTGGACCTGCGCGGGTCGGAAGCTTTCTTT. The full variable domain, rest sourced from reference TRBV5-4 and TRBJ1-1, is ETGVTQSPTHLIKTRGQQVTLRCSSQSGHNTVSWYQQALGQGPQFIFQYYREEENGRGNFPPRFSGLQFPNYSSELNVNALELDDSALYLCASSLDLRGSEAFFGQGTRLTVV.

Only a few counts were recorded for this clone. The chain is built from TRBV9 and TRBJ1-2, with D tentatively TRBD1 (5 bases). V lost 4 bases, J lost 4 bases, and 20 bases lay in between. The CDR3 has 16 amino acids. The V gene's germline CDR1 is SGDLS and CDR2 YYNGEE. The CDR3 nucleotides read TGTGCCAGCAGCCCCGACTTACCCGACAGCCGCTATGGCTACACCTTC. Its protein is CASSPDLPDSRYGYTF.

The chain carries TRBV7-3 and TRBJ1-2; 9 positions agree with TRBD1. CDR3 length: 16 residues. Germline CDR1 and CDR2: SGHTA and FQGTGA. V dropped 3 bases and J dropped 6; count of bases not matched to a gene: 11. CDR3 nucleotide sequence: TGTGCCAGCAGCTTGGACCCCCAGGACAGGGGAGATGGCTACACCTTC. This codes for CASSLDPQDRGDGYTF.

The rearrangement links TRBV7-9 to TRBJ1-1; no firm D call. The germline CDR1 and CDR2 sequences are SEHNR and FQNEAQ (reference sequence). The V end was cut by 3 bases, the J end by 0 bases, with 8 bases between. The CDR3 is made up of 14 amino acids. The CDR3 spells CASSFAYLNTEAFF. DNA of the CDR3: TGTGCCAGCAGCTTCGCCTACTTGAACACTGAAGCTTTCTTT.

The chain uses TRBV7-3 and TRBJ2-7; D may be TRBD2 (5 bases). The germline V and J ends were trimmed by 5 bases and 7 bases, with 18 bases remaining between them. This CDR3 is 14 amino acids long. Germline values: CDR1 SGHTA, CDR2 FQGTGA. CDR3 loop: CASSPGLPSGEQYF. Here the CDR3 DNA reads TGTGCCAGCAGCCCAGGACTGCCGTCGGGGGAGCAGTACTTC.